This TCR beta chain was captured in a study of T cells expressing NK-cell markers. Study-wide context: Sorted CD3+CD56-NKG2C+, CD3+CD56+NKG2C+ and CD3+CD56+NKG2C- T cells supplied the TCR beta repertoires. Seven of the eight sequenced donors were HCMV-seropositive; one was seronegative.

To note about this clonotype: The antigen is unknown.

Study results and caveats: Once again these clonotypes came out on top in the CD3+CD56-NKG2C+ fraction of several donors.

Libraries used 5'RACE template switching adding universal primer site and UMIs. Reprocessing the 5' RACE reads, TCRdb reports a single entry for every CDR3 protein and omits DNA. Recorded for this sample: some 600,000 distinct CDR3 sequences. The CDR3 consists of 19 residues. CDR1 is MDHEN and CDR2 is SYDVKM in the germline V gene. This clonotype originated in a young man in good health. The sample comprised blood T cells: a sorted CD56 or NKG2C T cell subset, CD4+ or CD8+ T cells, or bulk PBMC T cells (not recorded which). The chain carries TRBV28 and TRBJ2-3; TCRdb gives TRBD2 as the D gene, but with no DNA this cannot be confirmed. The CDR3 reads CASTQEGGLAGGVTDTQYF. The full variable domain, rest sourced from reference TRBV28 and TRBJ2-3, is DVKVTQSSRYLVKRTGEKVFLECVQDMDHENMFWYRQDPGLGLRLIYFSYDVKMKEKGDIPEGYSVSREKKERFSLILESASTNQTSMYLCASTQEGGLAGGVTDTQYFGPGTRLTVL.